These 23 T cell receptor beta chains came from one sample sequenced in a study of CXCR3-negative and CXCR3-positive naive CD8 T cells. Whole-study results and caveats: Higher TRB CDR3 hydrophobicity marked CXCR3-positive naive cells relative to CXCR3-negative naive cells.

No antigen has been assigned to these receptors. UMI-tagged TRB cDNA libraries were built via 5' RACE. Reanalyzing the 5' RACE reads, TCRdb keeps one entry per CDR3 protein, without DNA. Its clone listing holds approximately 100,000 distinct CDR3 sequences. The specimen was naive CXCR3+ CD8+ T cells from blood. Subset in this sample: CD45RO-CCR7+CD27+CD95- naive CD8+ T cells expressing CXCR3 (TNR3+). These receptors originate from a human donor in good health. Some clones in this sample may be carry-over from other donors' samples.

This rearrangement joins TRBV27 to TRBJ2-7; lacking DNA, the TRBD2 call made by TCRdb goes unchecked. The CDR3 consists of 13 residues. Germline values: CDR1 MNHEY, CDR2 SMNVEV (reference sequence). CDR3 residues: CASSWRENYEQYF.

The J gene is TRBJ2-7, the V gene TRBV7-9; TCRdb picks TRBD2, but there is no DNA to check that call. The CDR3 is 13 residues long. Germline loops: CDR1 SEHNR, CDR2 FQNEAQ (reference sequence). The CDR3: CASSPGTSHEQYF.

CDR3 in amino acids: CASSSPSGSFYNEQFF. This chain connects TRBV19 to TRBJ2-1; TCRdb's assignment of TRBD2 cannot be checked, as there is no DNA. There are 16 residues in the CDR3. Germline lookup yields CDR1 LNHDA and CDR2 SQIVND (reference sequence).

The chain joins TRBV27 to TRBJ2-2; TCRdb calls TRBD2, which cannot be checked without DNA. The CDR3 covers 13 residues. Germline V gene data show CDR1 as MNHEY and CDR2 as SMNVEV (reference sequence). Here the CDR3 reads CASSLGSAGELFF.

The chain uses TRBV4-1 and TRBJ2-7; TCRdb's D call of TRBD1 is untestable without DNA. The CDR3 is 16 residues long. Germline V CDR1 and CDR2: MGHRA, YSYEKL. CDR3: CASSLEPTVSSYEQYF.

This chain joins TRBV10-2 and TRBJ2-7; TCRdb selects TRBD1, and the lack of DNA leaves this call unchecked. The germline gives CDR1 WSHSY, CDR2 SAAADI. This CDR3 has 17 residues. The CDR3 protein is CASSEYEAALGLYEQYF.

The rearrangement uses TRBV7-9 and TRBJ2-1; TCRdb returns TRBD2, unconfirmable since there is no DNA. This CDR3 spans 11 amino acids. Looked up from germline, CDR1 is SEHNR and CDR2 is FQNEAQ (reference sequence). The CDR3 here is CASSLGEGQFF.

The CDR3 sequence: CASSEEEDEQFF. The rearrangement links TRBV9 to TRBJ2-1; TCRdb returns TRBD2, unconfirmable since there is no DNA. Germline V CDR1 and CDR2: SGDLS, YYNGEE. The CDR3 has 12 amino acids.

The chain combines TRBV7-9 with TRBJ2-1; lacking DNA, the TRBD1 call made by TCRdb goes unchecked. Germline loops: CDR1 SEHNR, CDR2 FQNEAQ (reference sequence). CDR3 length equals 17 residues. Here the CDR3 reads CASSLAPGGNRYNEQFF.

The V and J genes are TRBV7-9 and TRBJ2-7; TCRdb reports TRBD1, a call that lacks DNA to check it against. CDR3 length: 15 amino acids. Germline loops: CDR1 SEHNR, CDR2 FQNEAQ (reference sequence). The CDR3 protein is CASSFQGQGTYEQYF. The whole variable domain, filled in from reference TRBV7-9 and TRBJ2-7, reads DTGVSQNPRHKITKRGQNVTFRCDPISEHNRLYWYRQTLGQGPEFLTYFQNEAQLEKSRLLSDRFSAERPKGSFSTLEIQRTEQGDSAMYLCASSFQGQGTYEQYFGPGTRLTVT.

The chain has TRBV10-3 and TRBJ2-3; TCRdb's D call of TRBD2 is untestable without DNA. The germline V gene encodes CDR1 ENHRY and CDR2 SYGVKD. The CDR3 has 20 amino acids. CDR3 in amino acids: CAISERDRLQRGSSTDTQYF.

V usage is TRBV29-1 and J usage is TRBJ2-6. The CDR3 is 14 residues long. Germline lookup yields CDR1 SQVTM and CDR2 ANQGSEA. This CDR3 reads CSVLTGSGANVLTF.

The rearrangement uses TRBV20-1 and TRBJ2-1. This CDR3 comprises 13 residues. CDR1 is DFQATT and CDR2 is SNEGSKA in the germline V gene (reference sequence). CDR3 protein: CSAQRSSYNEQFF.

The chain has TRBV7-2 and TRBJ2-7; the D call from TCRdb, TRBD1, cannot be confirmed without DNA. This CDR3 spans 13 amino acids. Germline CDR1 SGHTA, CDR2 FQGNSA. The CDR3 reads CASSFSGGYEQYF.

The chain combines TRBV29-1 with TRBJ2-2; TCRdb reports TRBD2, a call that lacks DNA to check it against. The CDR3 loop spans 13 amino acids. CDR1 and CDR2 (germline): SQVTM, ANQGSEA. The CDR3 reads CSVERGGTGELFF.

The chain combines TRBV28 with TRBJ2-7; TCRdb reports TRBD1, a call that lacks DNA to check it against. Germline CDR1 is MDHEN and CDR2 is SYDVKM. This CDR3 has 14 amino acids. This chain's CDR3 is CASSTRRTAYEQYF. Full variable domain (rest looked up from reference TRBV28 and TRBJ2-7): DVKVTQSSRYLVKRTGEKVFLECVQDMDHENMFWYRQDPGLGLRLIYFSYDVKMKEKGDIPEGYSVSREKKERFSLILESASTNQTSMYLCASSTRRTAYEQYFGPGTRLTVT.

This chain links TRBV29-1 with TRBJ2-7; TCRdb gives TRBD2 as the D gene, but with no DNA this cannot be confirmed. The germline V gene encodes CDR1 SQVTM and CDR2 ANQGSEA. This CDR3 comprises 12 residues. The CDR3 here is CSVGASGIEQYF.

The V and J genes are TRBV21-1 and TRBJ2-1; TCRdb proposes TRBD2, but this gene call is untestable without DNA. TRBV21-1 counts as a pseudogene. This CDR3 comprises 15 residues. CDR3 region: CASSKGLGQRNEQLF.

The gene calls are TRBV13 and TRBJ2-3; the D call of TRBD1 rests on TCRdb alone, since no DNA is present to check it. The CDR3 extends over 14 amino acids. The germline CDR1 and CDR2 sequences are PRHDT and FYEKMQ (reference sequence). This CDR3 is CASNGQARTDTQYF.

The V and J genes are TRBV28 and TRBJ1-1; TCRdb gives TRBD1 as the D gene, but with no DNA this cannot be confirmed. Germline V lookup: CDR1 MDHEN, CDR2 SYDVKM. The CDR3 is 15 residues long. The CDR3 protein is CASSFRGLLNTEAFF.

This rearrangement joins TRBV5-1 to TRBJ2-3; the TCRdb call, TRBD2, lacks DNA for checking. The CDR3 is 15 residues long. CDR1 is SGHRS and CDR2 is YFSETQ in the germline V gene. The CDR3 reads CASSSETSLTDTQYF.

The V call is TRBV28, the J call TRBJ2-7. The CDR3 contains 12 residues. The V gene's germline CDR1 is MDHEN and CDR2 SYDVKM. The CDR3: CASGWLSNEQYF. Drawing the rest from reference TRBV28 and TRBJ2-7, the complete variable domain is DVKVTQSSRYLVKRTGEKVFLECVQDMDHENMFWYRQDPGLGLRLIYFSYDVKMKEKGDIPEGYSVSREKKERFSLILESASTNQTSMYLCASGWLSNEQYFGPGTRLTVT.

This chain links TRBV28 with TRBJ2-2; the D call from TCRdb, TRBD2, cannot be confirmed without DNA. CDR1 is MDHEN and CDR2 is SYDVKM in the germline V gene. The CDR3 totals 16 residues. CDR3 loop: CASSPALWGDTGELFF.